Sequencing of this T cell receptor (beta chain) was carried out in a study of T cell changes during pregnancy in multiple sclerosis. The CDR3 loop spans 15 amino acids. V lost 2 bases to trimming and J lost 0 bases; unmatched junction nucleotides: 3. CDR1 SGHRS and CDR2 YFSETQ come from the germline V gene. The method was immunoSEQ multiplex PCR; TCRdb's version includes in-frame clones alone and lacks a portion of them. The data show tens of thousands of clones, about 91% seen once. The chain joins TRBV5-1 to TRBJ2-3; TRBD1 matches 7 bases. This sequence originates from a female donor with multiple sclerosis, enrolled in a pregnancy study. Material: peripheral blood, obtained before pregnancy. This CDR3 is CASSLQGISTDTQYF. CDR3 bases: TGCGCCAGCAGCTTACAGGGGATTAGCACAGATACGCAGTATTTT. Based on the CDR3 plus reference TRBV5-1 and TRBJ2-3, the full variable domain is KAGVTQTPRYLIKTRGQQVTLSCSPISGHRSVSWYQQTPGQGLQFLFEYFSETQRNKGNFPGRFSGRQFSNSRSEMNVSTLELGDSALYLCASSLQGISTDTQYFGPGTRLTVL.